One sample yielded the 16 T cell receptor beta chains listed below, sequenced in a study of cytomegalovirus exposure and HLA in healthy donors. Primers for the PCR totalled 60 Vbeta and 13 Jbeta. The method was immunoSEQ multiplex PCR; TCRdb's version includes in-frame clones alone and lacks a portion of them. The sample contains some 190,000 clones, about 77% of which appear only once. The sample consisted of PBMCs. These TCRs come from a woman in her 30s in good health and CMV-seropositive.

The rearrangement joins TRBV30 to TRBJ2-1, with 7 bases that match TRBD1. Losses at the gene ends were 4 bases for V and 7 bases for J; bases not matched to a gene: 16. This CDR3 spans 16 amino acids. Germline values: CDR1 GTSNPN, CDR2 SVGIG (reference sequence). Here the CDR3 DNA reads TGTGCCTGGAACTACAGGGGTATCGATCTGAGGAATGAGCAGTTCTTC. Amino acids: CAWNYRGIDLRNEQFF.

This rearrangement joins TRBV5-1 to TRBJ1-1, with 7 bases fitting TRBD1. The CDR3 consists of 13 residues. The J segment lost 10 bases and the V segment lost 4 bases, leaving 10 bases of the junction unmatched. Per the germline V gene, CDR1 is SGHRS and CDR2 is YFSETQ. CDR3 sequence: CASSGVQGVAAFF. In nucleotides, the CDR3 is TGCGCCAGCAGCGGGGTCCAGGGGGTGGCAGCTTTCTTT.

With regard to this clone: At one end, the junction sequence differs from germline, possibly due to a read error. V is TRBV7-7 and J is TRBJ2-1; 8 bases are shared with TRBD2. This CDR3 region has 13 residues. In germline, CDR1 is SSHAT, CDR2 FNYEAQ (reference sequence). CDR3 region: CASSTKLAAEQFF. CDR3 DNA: TGTGCTAGCAGCACTAAACTAGCGGCAGAGCAGTTCTTC. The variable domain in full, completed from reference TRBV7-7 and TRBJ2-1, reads GAGVSQSPRYKVTKRGQDVTLRCDPISSHATLYWYQQALGQGPEFLTYFNYEAQPDKSGLPSDRFSAERPEGSISTLTIQRTEQRDSAMYRCASSTKLAAEQFFGPGTRLTVL.

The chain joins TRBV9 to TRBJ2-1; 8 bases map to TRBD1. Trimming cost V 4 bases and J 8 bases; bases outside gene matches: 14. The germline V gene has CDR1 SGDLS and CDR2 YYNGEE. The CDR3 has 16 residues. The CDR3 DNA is TGTGCCAGCAGCCTAACAGGGGGGAGTAATGGCGATGAGCAGTTCTTC. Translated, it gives CASSLTGGSNGDEQFF.

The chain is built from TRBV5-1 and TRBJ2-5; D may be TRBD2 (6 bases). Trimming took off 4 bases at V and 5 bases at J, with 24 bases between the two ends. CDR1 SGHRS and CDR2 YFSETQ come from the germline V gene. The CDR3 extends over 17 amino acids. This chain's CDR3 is CASSQDPTGRAVETQYF. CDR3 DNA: TGCGCCAGCAGCCAAGACCCCACCGGGAGAGCGGTGGAGACCCAGTACTTC.

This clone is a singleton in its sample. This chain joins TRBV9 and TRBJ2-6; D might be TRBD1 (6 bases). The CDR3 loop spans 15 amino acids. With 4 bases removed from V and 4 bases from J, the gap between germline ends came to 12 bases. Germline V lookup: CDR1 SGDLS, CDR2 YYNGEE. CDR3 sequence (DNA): TGTGCCAGCAGCACCAGGGGTTCCGGGGCCAACGTCCTGACTTTC. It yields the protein CASSTRGSGANVLTF.

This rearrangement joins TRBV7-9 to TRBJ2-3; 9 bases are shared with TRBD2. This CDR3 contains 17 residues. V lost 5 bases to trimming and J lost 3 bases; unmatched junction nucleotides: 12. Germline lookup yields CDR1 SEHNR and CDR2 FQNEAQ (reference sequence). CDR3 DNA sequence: TGTGCCAGCAGCCCGGCCTGGAGCGGGAGGAGGACAGATACGCAGTATTTT. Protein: CASSPAWSGRRTDTQYF.

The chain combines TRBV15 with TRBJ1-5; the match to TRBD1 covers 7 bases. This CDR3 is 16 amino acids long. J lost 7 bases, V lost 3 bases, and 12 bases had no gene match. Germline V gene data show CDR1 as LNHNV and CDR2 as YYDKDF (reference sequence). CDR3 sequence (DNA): TGTGCCACCAGCAGGGCATCCCGACAGGGCAGACAGCCCCAGCATTTT. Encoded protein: CATSRASRQGRQPQHF.

CDR3 DNA sequence: TGTGCCAGCTCACCAGGGGACAGTCTGTACTATGGCTACACCTTC. It yields the protein CASSPGDSLYYGYTF. The chain recombines TRBV18 with TRBJ1-2; 7 bases match TRBD1. Germline lookup yields CDR1 KGHSH and CDR2 LQKENI. The trim removed 2 bases at V and 3 bases at J, leaving 6 bases unmatched. The CDR3 is made up of 15 amino acids. Complete variable domain (other parts from reference TRBV18 and TRBJ1-2): NAGVMQNPRHLVRRRGQEARLRCSPMKGHSHVYWYRQLPEEGLKFMVYLQKENIIDESGMPKERFSAEFPKEGPSILRIQQVVRGDSAAYFCASSPGDSLYYGYTFGSGTRLTVV.

CDR3 residues: CASSKGQEITGELFF. The CDR3 DNA sequence: TGCGCCAGCAGCAAAGGACAGGAGATCACCGGGGAGCTGTTTTTT. This chain joins TRBV5-1 and TRBJ2-2, with 7 bases that match TRBD1. This CDR3 contains 15 residues. Germline V gene data show CDR1 as SGHRS and CDR2 as YFSETQ. J gave up 4 bases and V 4 bases, and 7 bases lay outside the gene matches.

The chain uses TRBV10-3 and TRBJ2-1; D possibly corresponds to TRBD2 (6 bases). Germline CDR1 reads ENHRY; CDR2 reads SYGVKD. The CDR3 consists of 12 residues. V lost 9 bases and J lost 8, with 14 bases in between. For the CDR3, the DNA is TGTGCCATGCGGGGTTTGGAGGATGAGCAGTTCTTC. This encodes CAMRGLEDEQFF.

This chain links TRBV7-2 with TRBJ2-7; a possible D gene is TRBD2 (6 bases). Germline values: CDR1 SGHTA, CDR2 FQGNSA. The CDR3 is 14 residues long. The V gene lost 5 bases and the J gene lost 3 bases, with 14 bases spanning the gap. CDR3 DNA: TGTGCCAGCAGCCCCGCGGGAACTAACTACGAGCAGTACTTC. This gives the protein CASSPAGTNYEQYF.

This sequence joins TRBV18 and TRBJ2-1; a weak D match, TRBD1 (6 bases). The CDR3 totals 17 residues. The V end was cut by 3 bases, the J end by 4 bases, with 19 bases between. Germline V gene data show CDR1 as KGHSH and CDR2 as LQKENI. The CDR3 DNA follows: TGTGCCAGCTCACCCTTCACTGGGGGCTCGGGATACAATGAGCAGTTCTTC. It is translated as CASSPFTGGSGYNEQFF. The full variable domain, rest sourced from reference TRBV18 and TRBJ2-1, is NAGVMQNPRHLVRRRGQEARLRCSPMKGHSHVYWYRQLPEEGLKFMVYLQKENIIDESGMPKERFSAEFPKEGPSILRIQQVVRGDSAAYFCASSPFTGGSGYNEQFFGPGTRLTVL.

In DNA, the CDR3 is TGTGCCATCACCGGGGAATCCTACGAGCAGTACTTC. It is translated as CAITGESYEQYF. The chain links TRBV10-3 to TRBJ2-7, with D perhaps matching TRBD2 (5 bases). V was cut by 7 bases and J by 1 base, with 8 bases left in between. Per germline, CDR1 ENHRY and CDR2 SYGVKD. The CDR3 runs 12 residues.

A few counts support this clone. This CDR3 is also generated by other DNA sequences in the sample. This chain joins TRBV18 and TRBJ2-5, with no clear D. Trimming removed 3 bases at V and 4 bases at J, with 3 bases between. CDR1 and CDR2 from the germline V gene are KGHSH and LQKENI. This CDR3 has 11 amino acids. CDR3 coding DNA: TGTGCCAGCTCACCCCGAGAGACCCAGTACTTC. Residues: CASSPRETQYF.

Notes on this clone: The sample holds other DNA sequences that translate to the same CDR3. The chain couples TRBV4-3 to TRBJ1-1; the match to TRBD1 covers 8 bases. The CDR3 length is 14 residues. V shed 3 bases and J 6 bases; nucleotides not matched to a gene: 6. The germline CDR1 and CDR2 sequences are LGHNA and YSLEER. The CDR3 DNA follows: TGCGCCAGCAGCCAGCCGGACAGGGAATCTGAAGCTTTCTTT. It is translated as CASSQPDRESEAFF.